Below are 16 T cell receptor beta chains sequenced from a single sample in a study of control samples from healthy donors and cancer patients. The table came from immunoSEQ multiplex PCR; TCRdb's copy has only in-frame clones and leaves some out. The profile shows 95,000 to 100,000 clones, 80% to 90% of them singletons. The sample was blood. The receptors were gathered from a man in his thirties or forties in good health.

This chain links TRBV4-1 with TRBJ2-5; 14 bases are a match to TRBD2. CDR1 is MGHRA and CDR2 is YSYEKL in the germline V gene. Unmatched junction bases numbered 3, after V lost 2 bases and J lost 1 base. CDR3 length: 17 amino acids. This CDR3 is CASSQKGTSGGQETQYF. The CDR3 coding sequence is TGCGCCAGCAGCCAAAAAGGGACTAGCGGGGGCCAAGAGACCCAGTACTTC.

There are a few counts of this clone. V and J are TRBV7-9 and TRBJ2-7; D possibly corresponds to TRBD2 (6 bases). V shed 1 base and J shed 7 bases, with 11 bases lying between them. Germline loops: CDR1 SEHNR, CDR2 FQNEAQ (reference sequence). This CDR3 comprises 13 residues. CDR3 loop: CASSLEAGREQYF. The CDR3 nucleotides read TGTGCCAGCAGCTTAGAGGCGGGAAGGGAGCAGTACTTC.

The chain has TRBV18 and TRBJ1-1; TRBD1 is a possible D gene (5 bases). Germline CDR1 reads KGHSH; CDR2 reads LQKENI. Trimming removed 1 base from V and 1 base from J, with 13 bases in between. CDR3 size: 16 residues. In DNA form, the CDR3 reads TGTGCCAGCTCACCACAAGTTTCAGGGACGAACACTGAAGCTTTCTTT. It yields the protein CASSPQVSGTNTEAFF.

On this clone: The germline gene is not matched at one end of the junction; a read error may be the cause. This chain links TRBV6-5 with TRBJ2-4; TRBD2 aligns across 7 bases. Per germline, CDR1 MNHEY and CDR2 SVGAGI. This CDR3 is 13 amino acids long. The CDR3 reads CAARSGTKNIQYF. Here the CDR3 DNA reads TGTGCCGCAAGATCCGGGACTAAAAATATTCAGTACTTC.

The chain carries TRBV12-3 or TRBV12-4 and TRBJ1-1; D perhaps matches TRBD1 (6 bases). V lost 7 bases and J 4 bases, leaving 13 bases between the germline ends. This CDR3 is built from 13 residues. CDR3 DNA: TGTGCCAGCACGATGACAGGACCCACTGAAGCTTTCTTT. Its translation: CASTMTGPTEAFF.

V and J are TRBV11-2 and TRBJ2-2; D ambiguous. Trimming removed 7 bases from V and 4 bases from J, with 22 bases in between. The germline V gene has CDR1 SGHAT and CDR2 FQNNGV. The CDR3 totals 17 residues. The CDR3 bases are TGTGCCAGCACCATTTTGATTACAGAGAGAACCACCGGGGAGCTGTTTTTT. Protein: CASTILITERTTGELFF. Together with reference TRBV11-2 and TRBJ2-2, the CDR3 gives the full variable domain: EAGVAQSPRYKIIEKRQSVAFWCNPISGHATLYWYQQILGQGPKLLIQFQNNGVVDDSQLPKDRFSAERLKGVDSTLKIQPAKLEDSAVYLCASTILITERTTGELFFGEGSRLTVL.

V is TRBV12-5 and J is TRBJ1-4; no clear D. The germline V gene has CDR1 LGHNT and CDR2 FRNRAP. With 0 bases removed from V and 7 bases from J, the gap between germline ends came to 18 bases. The CDR3 is 17 amino acids. The CDR3 nucleotides read TGTGCTAGTGGTTTGGTACTTGGGAGGTATCGTGGTGAAAAACTGTTTTTT. Protein: CASGLVLGRYRGEKLFF.

This chain's CDR3 is CASRWARVKTQYF. The DNA of the CDR3 is TGTGCCAGTCGATGGGCCCGGGTAAAGACCCAGTACTTC. The gene calls are TRBV28 and TRBJ2-5, with unresolved D. This CDR3 has 13 amino acids. V lost 9 bases and J lost 6, with 17 bases in between. Germline V gives CDR1 MDHEN, CDR2 SYDVKM.

This chain joins TRBV19 and TRBJ2-7, with D maybe TRBD2 (6 bases). Germline V gene sequence: CDR1 LNHDA, CDR2 SQIVND (reference sequence). The V end was cut by 7 bases, the J end by 4 bases, with 14 bases between. The CDR3 runs 13 residues. The CDR3 here is CASTPGRGYEQYF. Here the CDR3 DNA reads TGTGCCAGTACTCCTGGTCGGGGGTACGAGCAGTACTTC.

The V call is TRBV27, the J call TRBJ1-5; the match to TRBD1 covers 12 bases. The CDR3 has 19 residues. With V trimmed by 7 bases and J by 9 bases, 22 bases remained unmatched. Germline V CDR1 and CDR2: MNHEY, SMNVEV (reference sequence). CDR3 coding DNA: TGTGCCAGCACCCTAAAAGGGGGGACAGGGGGCGTAGGACTTCCGCCCCAGCATTTT. Encoded protein: CASTLKGGTGGVGLPPQHF.

This clone came up once. The J gene is TRBJ2-5, the V gene TRBV5-4; 9 nucleotides line up with TRBD1. The CDR3 loop spans 14 amino acids. Germline CDR1 and CDR2: SGHNT and YYREEE (reference sequence). With 2 bases clipped from V and 5 bases from J, the junction kept 4 bases outside the gene matches. The CDR3 reads CASSLTGGQETQYF. As DNA, the CDR3 is TGTGCCAGCAGCTTAACAGGGGGCCAGGAGACCCAGTACTTC.

CDR3 region: CASRGIQVSSPLHF. The CDR3 DNA reads TGTGCCAGCAGAGGGATACAGGTTAGCTCACCCCTCCACTTT. V usage is TRBV2 and J usage is TRBJ1-6, with D tentatively TRBD1 (5 bases). Trimming removed 6 bases from V and 10 bases from J, with 16 bases in between. This CDR3 spans 14 amino acids. Germline-derived CDR1 and CDR2 are SNHLY and FYNNEI.

The chain employs TRBV2 and TRBJ1-2, with D maybe TRBD1 (6 bases). The germline V gene has CDR1 SNHLY and CDR2 FYNNEI. Trimming shortened V by 7 bases and J by 1 base, and 10 bases separated the two germline ends. CDR3 size: 13 residues. The CDR3 loop reads CASKSGVNYGYTF. As DNA, the CDR3 is TGTGCCAGCAAGTCAGGGGTTAACTATGGCTACACCTTC.

The V call is TRBV19, the J call TRBJ2-2; 7 nucleotides agree with TRBD1. The CDR3 has 16 amino acids. Trimming removed 4 bases from V and 2 bases from J; junction bases left unmatched: 7. In germline, CDR1 is LNHDA, CDR2 SQIVND (reference sequence). The DNA of the CDR3 is TGTGCCAGTAGTACTGCCAGGGGGAGCAACACCGGGGAGCTGTTTTTT. It specifies CASSTARGSNTGELFF.

The rearrangement links TRBV29-1 to TRBJ2-1; 11 positions agree with TRBD2. Germline lookup yields CDR1 SQVTM and CDR2 ANQGSEA. This CDR3 is built from 13 residues. The V segment lost 5 bases and the J segment 8 bases; nucleotides outside the gene matches: 5. The CDR3 sequence is CSVWTSGYDEQFF. The CDR3 nucleotides read TGCAGCGTTTGGACTAGCGGGTACGATGAGCAGTTCTTC.

The rearrangement uses TRBV4-1 and TRBJ2-3; 7 bases agree with TRBD2. V lost 5 bases, J lost 3 bases, and 8 bases stayed unmatched. In germline, CDR1 is MGHRA, CDR2 YSYEKL. The CDR3 covers 15 residues. CDR3 DNA: TGCGCCAGCAGCTCCCGACTAGCAGTGACAGATACGCAGTATTTT. It is translated as CASSSRLAVTDTQYF.